What follows describes a single T cell receptor (beta chain). The antigen is undetermined. The data were taken from a study of T cell responses to AZD1222 COVID-19 vaccine. General study points: After two AZD1222 doses, spike-specific TCR breadth and depth rose versus day 0. Repertoire sampling occurred only after the peak T cell response. It should be noted that donors were predominantly white British and more often female, and clonal diversity was possibly underestimated.

TCRdb keeps only in-frame clones here, not all; method: immunoSEQ multiplex PCR. The sample includes 150,000 to 200,000 clones, about nine tenths of them seen just once. The V gene lost 4 bases and the J gene lost 5 bases, with 4 bases spanning the gap. The CDR3 is made up of 11 amino acids. Germline V gene sequence: CDR1 MDHEN, CDR2 SYDVKM. The genes are TRBV28 and TRBJ2-3; D gene ambiguous. The sample in question was peripheral blood, obtained on day 0 of AZD1222 vaccination. This receptor was taken from an adult in good health. The chain's CDR3 is CASSYIDTQYF. The CDR3 DNA sequence: TGTGCCAGCAGTTATATAGATACGCAGTATTTT.